The 26 T cell receptor beta chains below all came from one sample that was sequenced in a study of blood T cell repertoires in COVID-19. Assay: immunoSEQ multiplex PCR; the TCRdb copy retains only in-frame clones and omits some. This sample yields approximately 350,000 clones, of which 75% to 90% are seen a single time; about 6% belongs to the top ten. The material sequenced was peripheral blood. The receptors originated from a woman in her forties or fifties with COVID-19, enrolled during active disease.

The chain joins TRBV19 to TRBJ1-3; D is undetermined. Between the trimmed V and J ends, which lost 3 bases and 1 base, there was a span of 10 bases. Germline V gene data show CDR1 as LNHDA and CDR2 as SQIVND (reference sequence). The CDR3 covers 15 residues. CDR3 in DNA: TGTGCCAGTAGTATTCTTGGGCAGTCTGGAAACACCATATATTTT. Protein: CASSILGQSGNTIYF.

The chain carries TRBV19 and TRBJ1-1; 7 positions agree with TRBD1. Germline CDR1 reads LNHDA; CDR2 reads SQIVND (reference sequence). Trimming removed 2 bases from V and 4 bases from J; junction bases left unmatched: 10. The CDR3 is 16 residues long. CDR3 residues: CASSIQSRPGGTEAFF. In nucleotides, the CDR3 is TGTGCCAGTAGTATACAATCCCGGCCAGGGGGCACTGAAGCTTTCTTT.

The chain links TRBV18 to TRBJ1-1; TRBD1 agrees at 7 bases. The CDR3 extends over 15 amino acids. Germline V gene lookup returns CDR1 KGHSH and CDR2 LQKENI. The ends lost 1 base at V and 5 bases at J; junction bases unmatched: 7. The CDR3 sequence: CASSPQRQGRTEAFF. The CDR3 DNA sequence: TGTGCCAGCTCACCACAGAGACAGGGTCGGACTGAAGCTTTCTTT.

V and J are TRBV19 and TRBJ2-3; D is ambiguous. This CDR3 spans 15 amino acids. Per germline, CDR1 LNHDA and CDR2 SQIVND (reference sequence). The V end lost 5 bases, the J end lost 0 bases, and 12 bases lay between the germline ends. The CDR3 sequence: CASSVDTRSTDTQYF. In DNA form, the CDR3 reads TGTGCCAGTAGTGTTGACACACGGAGCACAGATACGCAGTATTTT.

The chain uses TRBV5-6 and TRBJ2-1; 8 positions agree with TRBD2. Losses at the gene ends were 4 bases for V and 2 bases for J; bases not matched to a gene: 11. The CDR3 loop spans 17 amino acids. Germline assignment: CDR1 SGHDT and CDR2 YYEEEE. CDR3 coding DNA: TGTGCCAGCAGCAACGAAGCCTCCGGGAGGGCCTACAATGAGCAGTTCTTC. Translated: CASSNEASGRAYNEQFF.

The V gene is TRBV7-2, the J gene TRBJ2-7, with D hard to call. CDR3 length: 12 residues. V was clipped by 3 bases and J by 0 bases, with 3 bases between them. In germline, CDR1 is SGHTA, CDR2 FQGNSA. The CDR3 loop is CASSFSSYEQYF. Here the CDR3 DNA reads TGTGCCAGCAGCTTTAGCTCCTACGAGCAGTACTTC.

In this sample, this clone turned up a few times. This chain uses TRBV27 with TRBJ1-6; D may be TRBD1 (5 bases). The CDR3 length is 16 residues. The ends were cut back, 0 bases at V and 7 bases at J, with 13 bases in the middle. CDR1 is MNHEY and CDR2 is SMNVEV in the germline V gene (reference sequence). The CDR3 DNA reads TGTGCCAGCAGTTTATCGGGGCGCTCTTGGAATTCACCCCTCCACTTT. Its translation is CASSLSGRSWNSPLHF.

The chain employs TRBV29-1 and TRBJ2-7; 14 positions match TRBD2. The V segment lost 2 bases and the J segment 0 bases; nucleotides outside the gene matches: 12. This CDR3 has 19 residues. Germline V CDR1 and CDR2: SQVTM, ANQGSEA. The CDR3 protein is CSVEKTSGRARGNSYEQYF. The CDR3 coding sequence is TGCAGCGTTGAAAAGACTAGCGGGAGGGCCAGGGGAAACTCCTACGAGCAGTACTTC.

The V and J genes are TRBV25-1 and TRBJ2-7; 9 bases map to TRBD1. Germline CDR1 reads MGHDK; CDR2 reads SYGVNS. Trimming cost V 7 bases and J 3 bases; bases outside gene matches: 10. The CDR3 is 15 residues long. Here the CDR3 reads CASTDPGQGLYEQYF. The DNA of the CDR3 is TGTGCCAGCACCGACCCGGGACAGGGTCTCTACGAGCAGTACTTC.

The chain combines TRBV7-6 with TRBJ2-5; D is possibly TRBD2 (5 bases). Germline CDR1 and CDR2: SGHVS and FNYEAQ. With 0 bases removed from V and 5 bases from J, the gap between germline ends came to 10 bases. The length of the CDR3 is 14 residues. The CDR3 loop reads CASSLAGERETQYF. The CDR3, as DNA: TGTGCCAGCAGCTTAGCGGGAGAACGGGAGACCCAGTACTTC. The entire variable domain, with the rest obtained from reference TRBV7-6 and TRBJ2-5, is as follows: GAGVSQSPRYKVTKRGQDVALRCDPISGHVSLYWYRQALGQGPEFLTYFNYEAQQDKSGLPNDRFSAERPEGSISTLTIQRTEQRDSAMYRCASSLAGERETQYFGPGTRLLVL.

The chain couples TRBV9 to TRBJ2-7; TRBD2 matches at 8 bases. V dropped 2 bases and J dropped 3; count of bases not matched to a gene: 10. CDR3 length equals 16 residues. Looked up from germline, CDR1 is SGDLS and CDR2 is YYNGEE. The CDR3 nucleotides are TGTGCCAGCAGCGTGACAATTAGCGGGACATTCTACGAGCAGTACTTC. It translates to CASSVTISGTFYEQYF.

The gene calls are TRBV3-1 (or the pseudogene TRBV3-2) and TRBJ1-1; unclear D gene. V was pared by 1 base and J by 0 bases, with 12 bases between. The CDR3 length is 16 residues. Germline CDR1 reads LGHDT; CDR2 reads YNNKEL (reference sequence). CDR3 protein: CASSQAVGGMNTEAFF. As DNA, the CDR3 is TGTGCCAGCAGCCAAGCTGTCGGCGGCATGAACACTGAAGCTTTCTTT.

The rearrangement links TRBV6-2 or TRBV6-3 to TRBJ2-7; 13 bases align to TRBD2. CDR3 length: 18 amino acids. Germline CDR1 MNHEY, CDR2 SVGEGT. J was trimmed by 0 bases and V by 2 bases; bases with no gene match: 7. The CDR3 DNA reads TGTGCCAGCAGTTACACAATTAGGACTAGCGGGAGCTCCTACGAGCAGTACTTC. It specifies CASSYTIRTSGSSYEQYF.

V usage is TRBV5-1 and J usage is TRBJ2-1; 11 nucleotides line up with TRBD2. Germline values: CDR1 SGHRS, CDR2 YFSETQ. There are 15 residues in the CDR3. Germline trimming cut 4 bases from V and 8 bases from J; bases unmatched to any gene: 8. CDR3 region: CASSPMTSGNDEQFF. The CDR3 DNA sequence: TGCGCCAGCAGCCCGATGACTAGCGGGAACGATGAGCAGTTCTTC.

The rearrangement joins TRBV6-2 or TRBV6-3 to TRBJ2-7; D may be TRBD1 (5 bases). Trimming removed 3 bases from V and 3 bases from J, with 15 bases in between. The V gene's germline CDR1 is MNHEY and CDR2 SVGEGT. This CDR3 spans 15 amino acids. CDR3 loop: CASSYGRAMGYEQYF. CDR3 coding DNA: TGTGCCAGCAGTTATGGCAGGGCAATGGGCTACGAGCAGTACTTC.

This chain joins TRBV4-3 and TRBJ2-7; 9 positions agree with TRBD2. Trimming removed 0 bases from V and 3 bases from J; junction bases left unmatched: 12. The CDR3 consists of 18 residues. Germline-derived CDR1 and CDR2 are LGHNA and YSLEER. The CDR3, as DNA: TGCGCCAGCAGCCAAGATTTAGGTAGCGGGAGAATGGGCTACGAGCAGTACTTC. Translation gives CASSQDLGSGRMGYEQYF.

This chain uses TRBV27 with TRBJ2-1; D may be TRBD1 (6 bases). CDR1 is MNHEY and CDR2 is SMNVEV in the germline V gene (reference sequence). With 2 bases removed from V and 7 bases from J, the gap between germline ends came to 12 bases. The CDR3 sequence is 14 residues long. In DNA form, the CDR3 reads TGTGCCAGCAGTTTACTCAGGGGCGCAAATGAGCAGTTCTTC. It specifies CASSLLRGANEQFF.

J is TRBJ2-7 and V is TRBV19; 8 bases align to TRBD1. The CDR3 is made up of 14 amino acids. V dropped 10 bases and J dropped 0; count of bases not matched to a gene: 8. Germline V gene data show CDR1 as LNHDA and CDR2 as SQIVND (reference sequence). CDR3 sequence reads: CATSGGHHSYEQYF. The CDR3 DNA follows: TGTGCCACCTCAGGGGGCCACCACTCCTACGAGCAGTACTTC.

The rearrangement uses TRBV5-1 and TRBJ2-1; 14 nucleotides agree with TRBD2. The V segment lost 4 bases and the J segment 12 bases; nucleotides outside the gene matches: 6. Per germline, CDR1 SGHRS and CDR2 YFSETQ. The CDR3 totals 14 residues. Here the CDR3 reads CASSEYGLAGGQFF. The CDR3 bases are TGCGCCAGCAGCGAATACGGACTAGCGGGAGGGCAGTTCTTC.

This chain joins TRBV10-3 and TRBJ2-3; 8 bases align to TRBD1. With 0 bases clipped from V and 4 bases from J, the junction kept 9 bases outside the gene matches. The CDR3 extends over 17 amino acids. The germline gives CDR1 ENHRY, CDR2 SYGVKD. CDR3 nucleotide sequence: TGTGCCATCAGTGAGTCTATCAGGGGGCCGGGGCCAGATACGCAGTATTTT. Protein: CAISESIRGPGPDTQYF.

V and J are TRBV15 and TRBJ1-5; 7 bases match TRBD1. The germline CDR1 and CDR2 sequences are LNHNV and YYDKDF (reference sequence). This CDR3 has 18 residues. With V trimmed by 1 base and J by 2 bases, 11 bases remained unmatched. This CDR3 reads CATSRGGQGVRGNQPQHF. For the CDR3, the DNA is TGTGCCACCAGCAGAGGAGGGCAGGGGGTGAGGGGCAATCAGCCCCAGCATTTT.

J is TRBJ1-3 and V is TRBV18; 7 nucleotides align to TRBD1. The CDR3 length is 18 residues. Germline lookup yields CDR1 KGHSH and CDR2 LQKENI. J lost 0 bases, V lost 1 base, and 9 bases had no gene match. In nucleotides, the CDR3 is TGTGCCAGCTCACCACTTTTGAGACAGGGCTCCTCTGGAAACACCATATATTTT. This sequence encodes CASSPLLRQGSSGNTIYF.

CDR3 sequence: CASTRTSVFNEQFF. In DNA, the CDR3 is TGTGCCAGCACCCGGACTAGCGTCTTCAATGAGCAGTTCTTC. The rearrangement joins TRBV27 to TRBJ2-1, with TRBD2 matching 9 bases. This CDR3 is built from 14 residues. Trimming at V came to 7 bases and at J to 6 bases, leaving 7 bases not matched to a gene. From germline, CDR1 is MNHEY and CDR2 SMNVEV (reference sequence).

V is TRBV19 and J is TRBJ2-6; 8 bases are shared with TRBD1. The CDR3 runs to 17 residues. Germline trimming cut 3 bases from V and 0 bases from J; bases unmatched to any gene: 4. From germline, CDR1 is LNHDA and CDR2 SQIVND (reference sequence). As DNA, the CDR3 is TGTGCCAGTAGTATCGGGACAGGAAGCTCTGGGGCCAACGTCCTGACTTTC. Translation gives CASSIGTGSSGANVLTF. The variable domain in full, with the rest retrieved from reference TRBV19 and TRBJ2-6, is DGGITQSPKYLFRKEGQNVTLSCEQNLNHDAMYWYRQDPGQGLRLIYYSQIVNDFQKGDIAEGYSVSREKKESFPLTVTSAQKNPTAFYLCASSIGTGSSGANVLTFGAGSRLTVL.

The genes are TRBV7-9 and TRBJ2-1; 8 positions match TRBD2. The V and J ends lost 5 bases and 5 bases, in that order; junction bases with no gene match: 8. The CDR3 consists of 15 residues. Looked up from germline, CDR1 is SEHNR and CDR2 is FQNEAQ (reference sequence). CDR3 in DNA: TGTGCCAGCAGCCCCCCGGGACTAGTGAACAATGAGCAGTTCTTC. Its protein product is CASSPPGLVNNEQFF.

The V call is TRBV7-3, the J call TRBJ2-7, with TRBD2 matching 15 bases. CDR3 length equals 16 residues. V lost 0 bases, J lost 7 bases, and 4 bases stayed unmatched. CDR1 and CDR2 from the germline V gene are SGHTA and FQGTGA. As DNA, the CDR3 is TGTGCCAGCAGCTTAACTGGACTAGCGGGAGGGAAAGAGCAGTACTTC. It encodes CASSLTGLAGGKEQYF.